Included here is one T cell receptor (beta chain) sequence, with context. V gave up 1 base and J gave up 1 base, with 7 bases separating them. The CDR3 is 14 amino acids. CDR1 and CDR2 (germline): SEHNR, FQNEAQ (reference sequence). This sample stems from a study of T cell changes during pregnancy in multiple sclerosis. Measured with immunoSEQ multiplex PCR; TCRdb has only the in-frame clones, and not every one. This sample has about 80,000 clones; approximately 95% occur once, and the top ten carry roughly 0.9%. The clonotype comes from a female donor in good health, enrolled as a control in a pregnancy study. Specimen: peripheral blood, collected in the second trimester of pregnancy. This chain joins TRBV7-9 and TRBJ1-1, with D maybe TRBD1 (5 bases). CDR3 DNA sequence: TGTGCCAGCAGCTTAGTGACAGCGAACACTGAAGCTTTCTTT. Protein: CASSLVTANTEAFF.